The 31 T cell receptor beta chains below come from one sample, sequenced in a study of blood T cell repertoires in COVID-19. The method was immunoSEQ multiplex PCR; TCRdb's version includes in-frame clones alone and lacks a portion of them. The sample carries 120,000 to 150,000 clones, around 87% recorded once. Material for sequencing was PBMCs or T cells enriched from blood (not recorded which). Source of these receptors: a woman aged 40 to 50 who had been exposed to COVID-19.

V and J are TRBV6-5 and TRBJ1-2; D gene ambiguous. Trimming stripped 0 bases from V and 4 bases from J, with 9 bases between. The CDR3 runs to 14 residues. Germline V gives CDR1 MNHEY, CDR2 SVGAGI. CDR3 region: CASSYSGGLYGYTF. In nucleotides, the CDR3 is TGTGCCAGCAGTTACTCCGGTGGGCTCTATGGCTACACCTTC.

V and J are TRBV28 and TRBJ1-2, with no clear D. CDR1 is MDHEN, CDR2 SYDVKM, per germline. V was pared by 3 bases and J by 5 bases, with 7 bases between. CDR3 size: 12 residues. The DNA of the CDR3 is TGTGCCAGCAGTTTTTCGGAGTATGGCTACACCTTC. Translating gives CASSFSEYGYTF.

V is TRBV5-1 and J is TRBJ2-1; 8 bases match TRBD1. This CDR3 has 14 residues. V shed 3 bases, J shed 4 bases, and the junction held 3 bases outside the gene matches. Germline V gene lookup returns CDR1 SGHRS and CDR2 YFSETQ. CDR3 residues: CASSSGQEYNEQFF. The CDR3, as DNA: TGCGCCAGCAGCTCGGGACAGGAGTACAATGAGCAGTTCTTC.

The gene calls are TRBV7-2 and TRBJ2-3; 9 bases line up with TRBD2. This CDR3 contains 15 residues. CDR1 and CDR2 (germline): SGHTA, FQGNSA. The ends lost 3 bases at V and 2 bases at J; junction bases unmatched: 3. In DNA form, the CDR3 reads TGTGCCAGCAGCTTTAGCGGGGGCCCCACAGATACGCAGTATTTT. As protein: CASSFSGGPTDTQYF.

The gene calls are TRBV6-5 and TRBJ2-7, with D uncertain. Germline V CDR1 and CDR2: MNHEY, SVGAGI. The V end was cut by 0 bases, the J end by 1 base, with 10 bases between. The CDR3 has 15 residues. The CDR3 bases are TGTGCCAGCAGTTACTCAGCGATCGGGTCCTACGAGCAGTACTTC. Amino acid sequence: CASSYSAIGSYEQYF.

V usage is TRBV25-1 and J usage is TRBJ1-2, with 9 bases matching TRBD1. The junction had 4 bases not matched to a gene; V was cut back by 5 bases and J by 6 bases. The CDR3 is 13 residues long. Germline V gives CDR1 MGHDK, CDR2 SYGVNS. In nucleotides, the CDR3 is TGTGCCAGCAGTCTGGGACAGGGACATGGCTACACCTTC. It codes for CASSLGQGHGYTF.

The rearrangement links TRBV7-3 to TRBJ2-7, with 9 positions matching TRBD1. Germline CDR1 reads SGHTA; CDR2 reads FQGTGA. The CDR3 has 16 amino acids. Trimming at V came to 5 bases and at J to 0 bases, leaving 8 bases not matched to a gene. The CDR3 nucleotides are TGTGCCAGCAGCATGCCGGGACAGGGAAACTCCTACGAGCAGTACTTC. As protein: CASSMPGQGNSYEQYF.

J is TRBJ1-5 and V is TRBV28, with unresolved D. The CDR3 extends over 12 amino acids. Looked up from germline, CDR1 is MDHEN and CDR2 is SYDVKM. Trimming pared 7 bases from V and 2 bases from J, leaving 6 bases between. Here the CDR3 DNA reads TGTGCCAGCACCTCAGGCAATCAGCCCCAGCATTTT. Its protein is CASTSGNQPQHF.

The chain couples TRBV29-1 to TRBJ1-2; 11 positions match TRBD1. The germline V gene has CDR1 SQVTM and CDR2 ANQGSEA. Unmatched junction bases numbered 4, after V lost 0 bases and J lost 7 bases. The CDR3 extends over 14 amino acids. The CDR3 bases are TGCAGCGTTGAAGACGGACAGGGGGCGGCTGGCTACACCTTC. Its protein product is CSVEDGQGAAGYTF.

The rearrangement uses TRBV6-4 and TRBJ2-1; no clear D. V was cut by 2 bases and J by 3 bases, with 8 bases left in between. Germline CDR1 is MRHNA and CDR2 is SNTAGT. The CDR3 has 14 amino acids. CDR3 sequence reads: CASSDPPGYNEQFF. The CDR3 DNA sequence: TGTGCCAGCAGTGACCCCCCGGGCTACAATGAGCAGTTCTTC.

The CDR3 DNA reads as TGTGCCAGCAGCCTCGGACAGCTTGAAGCTTTCTTT. Protein product: CASSLGQLEAFF. The chain joins TRBV7-8 to TRBJ1-1, with D perhaps matching TRBD1 (6 bases). Germline CDR1 reads SGHVS; CDR2 reads FQNEAQ. V lost 5 bases to trimming and J lost 7 bases, with 11 bases between them. The CDR3 has 12 residues.

The chain couples TRBV3-1 (or the pseudogene TRBV3-2) to TRBJ2-7; TRBD2 is a possible D gene (6 bases). CDR1 and CDR2 (germline): LGHDT, YNNKEL (reference sequence). The ends were cut back, 2 bases at V and 4 bases at J, with 18 bases in the middle. This CDR3 spans 16 amino acids. CDR3 sequence: CASSQSGSRLGYEQYF. CDR3 DNA sequence: TGTGCCAGCAGCCAAAGCGGGTCTAGGTTGGGATACGAGCAGTACTTC.

The chain carries TRBV15 and TRBJ2-7, with 7 bases identical to TRBD2. From germline, CDR1 is LNHNV and CDR2 YYDKDF (reference sequence). The CDR3 has 13 residues. The trim removed 7 bases at V and 3 bases at J, leaving 6 bases unmatched. The CDR3 DNA follows: TGTGCCACCACTCCGGGAGGCAACTACGAGCAGTACTTC. Translating it yields CATTPGGNYEQYF.

This clone was seen a single time. V is TRBV7-9 and J is TRBJ1-5; tentatively, D is TRBD1 (5 bases). The germline V gene has CDR1 SEHNR and CDR2 FQNEAQ (reference sequence). This CDR3 comprises 13 residues. The V gene lost 4 bases and the J gene lost 6 bases, with 10 bases spanning the gap. This CDR3 reads CASSWEGIQPQHF. The DNA of the CDR3 is TGTGCCAGCAGCTGGGAGGGGATTCAGCCCCAGCATTTT.

CDR3 in amino acids: CASIPGGSQPQHF. CDR3 sequence (DNA): TGTGCCAGCATACCAGGGGGGTCTCAGCCCCAGCATTTT. The chain links TRBV6-5 to TRBJ1-5, with 7 nucleotides matching TRBD1. V dropped 7 bases and J dropped 6; count of bases not matched to a gene: 6. The CDR3 sequence is 13 residues long. The V gene's germline CDR1 is MNHEY and CDR2 SVGAGI.

This clone was counted a single time. This chain joins TRBV6-4 and TRBJ1-2, with D hard to call. The CDR3 is made up of 16 amino acids. V dropped 6 bases and J dropped 0 bases, with 17 bases sitting between them. Germline CDR1 reads MRHNA; CDR2 reads SNTAGT. CDR3: CASRPERGEANYGYTF. The CDR3 DNA reads as TGTGCCAGCAGACCGGAGCGTGGAGAAGCTAACTATGGCTACACCTTC.

The chain joins TRBV9 to TRBJ2-3; 12 bases fit TRBD2. This CDR3 is 14 amino acids long. The germline V gene has CDR1 SGDLS and CDR2 YYNGEE. Unmatched junction bases numbered 2, after V lost 6 bases and J lost 3 bases. CDR3 in DNA: TGTGCCAGCACCCTAGCGGGGGGGACAGATACGCAGTATTTT. Amino acid sequence: CASTLAGGTDTQYF.

The rearrangement uses TRBV4-1 and TRBJ2-1; possibly TRBD2 for D (6 bases). This CDR3 is 16 amino acids long. V lost 6 bases, J lost 0 bases, and 15 bases lay in between. From germline, CDR1 is MGHRA and CDR2 YSYEKL. The CDR3 reads CASRSLAKSSYNEQFF. The CDR3 coding sequence is TGCGCCAGCAGAAGTCTAGCGAAGAGCTCCTACAATGAGCAGTTCTTC.

The chain links TRBV24-1 to TRBJ2-1, with 8 bases identical to TRBD2. The junction had 3 bases not matched to a gene; V was cut back by 4 bases and J by 8 bases. The germline V gene encodes CDR1 KGHDR and CDR2 SFDVKD. The CDR3 has 13 amino acids. The CDR3 DNA reads as TGTGCCACCAGTGACTTAGCGGGATATGAGCAGTTCTTC. This encodes CATSDLAGYEQFF.

The chain's CDR3 is CASAPNTEAFF. The CDR3 DNA reads TGTGCTAGTGCCCCTAACACTGAAGCTTTCTTT. The chain joins TRBV12-5 to TRBJ1-1; D gene unclear. The length of the CDR3 is 11 residues. Germline CDR1 is LGHNT and CDR2 is FRNRAP. Trimming left V 7 bases short and J 2 bases short, with 5 bases between.

The chain recombines TRBV3-1 (or the pseudogene TRBV3-2) with TRBJ1-1, with no clear D. The V and J ends lost 1 base and 3 bases respectively, with 9 bases between them. This CDR3 comprises 14 residues. Germline CDR1 is LGHDT and CDR2 is YNNKEL (reference sequence). Here the CDR3 DNA reads TGTGCCAGCAGCCAAGGGAGAGAGCACACTGAAGCTTTCTTT. Its translation is CASSQGREHTEAFF.

The sample holds a few counts of this clone. This chain joins TRBV5-8 and TRBJ1-4; a possible D gene is TRBD1 (6 bases). V lost 4 bases to trimming and J lost 8 bases, with 21 bases between them. Per germline, CDR1 SGHTS and CDR2 YDEGEE. The CDR3 runs to 16 residues. The CDR3 region is CASSPTTGPDREKLFF. In DNA, the CDR3 is TGTGCCAGCAGCCCGACAACAGGGCCCGACAGGGAAAAACTGTTTTTT.

This clone was seen only a few times. The CDR3 loop is CASSFGYGYTF. The CDR3, as DNA: TGCGCCAGCAGCTTCGGCTATGGCTACACCTTC. The rearrangement joins TRBV5-1 to TRBJ1-2; no firm D call. V lost 2 bases and J 4 bases, leaving 3 bases between the germline ends. The CDR3 sequence is 11 residues long. Germline V lookup: CDR1 SGHRS, CDR2 YFSETQ.

This clone was counted a few times. The chain has TRBV5-1 and TRBJ1-1; D remains ambiguous. Trimming removed 3 bases from V and 5 bases from J, with 11 bases in between. Germline CDR1 SGHRS, CDR2 YFSETQ. The CDR3 covers 13 residues. CDR3 amino acids: CASSYDGITEAFF. CDR3 coding DNA: TGCGCCAGCAGCTACGACGGGATTACTGAAGCTTTCTTT.

The chain has TRBV10-3 and TRBJ1-2; possible D gene TRBD1, 6 bases. In germline, CDR1 is ENHRY, CDR2 SYGVKD. V shed 7 bases and J shed 4 bases, with 19 bases lying between them. This CDR3 has 15 amino acids. The DNA of the CDR3 is TGTGCCATCATGGCACTCGAGGGGGTGGCCTATGGCTACACCTTC. It yields the protein CAIMALEGVAYGYTF.

The V gene is TRBV5-1, the J gene TRBJ2-5; 10 bases are a match to TRBD2. The CDR3 has 17 residues. Trimming took 1 base from V and 1 from J; bases not matched to a gene: 7. Per germline, CDR1 SGHRS and CDR2 YFSETQ. CDR3 coding DNA: TGCGCCAGCAGCTTGCGGCTAGCGGGAGCCCTCCAAGAGACCCAGTACTTC. Amino acid sequence: CASSLRLAGALQETQYF.

The J gene is TRBJ2-2, the V gene TRBV10-3; maybe TRBD2 (5 bases). Trimming stripped 8 bases from V and 4 bases from J, with 14 bases between. The CDR3 spans 14 residues. From germline, CDR1 is ENHRY and CDR2 SYGVKD. CDR3 loop: CAIGGLGSTGELFF. CDR3 bases: TGTGCCATCGGCGGGTTGGGGAGCACCGGGGAGCTGTTTTTT.

This chain uses TRBV5-4 with TRBJ2-7; tentative D call: TRBD1 (5 bases). This CDR3 contains 15 residues. The V and J ends lost 0 bases and 4 bases respectively, with 14 bases between them. Per germline, CDR1 SGHNT and CDR2 YYREEE (reference sequence). The CDR3 region has the DNA TGTGCCAGCAGCTTGGAATTCGACAGAGCATACGAGCAGTACTTC. Protein product: CASSLEFDRAYEQYF. Using reference TRBV5-4 and TRBJ2-7 for the parts outside the CDR3, the full variable domain is ETGVTQSPTHLIKTRGQQVTLRCSSQSGHNTVSWYQQALGQGPQFIFQYYREEENGRGNFPPRFSGLQFPNYSSELNVNALELDDSALYLCASSLEFDRAYEQYFGPGTRLTVT.

This rearrangement joins TRBV9 to TRBJ2-7; D may be TRBD1 (5 bases). The V and J ends lost 1 base and 1 base respectively, with 6 bases between them. The CDR3 has 13 residues. Germline assignment: CDR1 SGDLS and CDR2 YYNGEE. CDR3 residues: CASSVQGSYEQYF. The CDR3 DNA reads TGTGCCAGCAGCGTACAGGGTTCCTACGAGCAGTACTTC.

V gene TRBV12-3 or TRBV12-4 combines with J gene TRBJ2-3; D is undetermined. V was trimmed by 6 bases and J by 4 bases, leaving 11 bases between them. This CDR3 spans 13 amino acids. The CDR3, as DNA: TGTGCCAGCAGGCTGAGCCCTCCAGATACGCAGTATTTT. It specifies CASRLSPPDTQYF.

DNA of the CDR3: TGTGCCAGCAACCTAGCGAGCACAGATACGCAGTATTTT. Its protein product is CASNLASTDTQYF. This chain uses TRBV12-3 or TRBV12-4 with TRBJ2-3; weak D call: TRBD2 (6 bases). V shed 7 bases and J shed 0 bases, with 8 bases lying between them. The CDR3 loop spans 13 amino acids.